Presented here are 4 T cell receptor beta chains from one specimen sequenced in a study of shared clonotypes between healthy human individuals. Some clones are missing from TCRdb's copy, which holds only in-frame ones; the method was immunoSEQ multiplex PCR. Found here are about 2 million clones, roughly 95% of them singletons; the top ten hold 0.1% to 0.15%. The sequenced material came from naive CD4+ T cells sorted from blood. Specified subset: CD45RA+ positively selected. Source of these receptors: a man aged 18 to 29 in good health.

The J gene is TRBJ2-6, the V gene TRBV11-2, with D unclear. Trimming took off 0 bases at V and 0 bases at J, with 9 bases between the two ends. Germline V lookup: CDR1 SGHAT, CDR2 FQNNGV. This CDR3 spans 17 amino acids. CDR3 amino acids: CASSLEGYRSGANVLTF. CDR3 nucleotide sequence: TGTGCCAGCAGCTTAGAAGGATACCGCTCTGGGGCCAACGTCCTGACTTTC.

The gene calls are TRBV6-4 and TRBJ1-4; D gene uncertain. The V end lost 5 bases, the J end lost 5 bases, and 9 bases lay between the germline ends. Germline assignment: CDR1 MRHNA and CDR2 SNTAGT. CDR3 length: 13 residues. The CDR3 loop reads CASSFQPNEKLFF. The CDR3, as DNA: TGTGCCAGCAGTTTTCAGCCAAATGAAAAACTGTTTTTT.

In its sample, this clone was seen once. J is TRBJ2-5 and V is TRBV9; 7 bases align to TRBD1. Germline V CDR1 and CDR2: SGDLS, YYNGEE. CDR3 length equals 13 residues. J lost 2 bases, V lost 4 bases, and 2 bases had no gene match. CDR3 nucleotide sequence: TGTGCCAGCAGCAGGACAGGACAAGAGACCCAGTACTTC. Translating gives CASSRTGQETQYF.

V usage is TRBV27 and J usage is TRBJ1-2; 11 bases agree with TRBD1. The germline V gene has CDR1 MNHEY and CDR2 SMNVEV (reference sequence). The CDR3 has 14 amino acids. V was clipped by 4 bases and J by 7 bases; unmatched bases: 5. CDR3 residues: CASSSWTGGAGYTF. CDR3 sequence (DNA): TGTGCCAGCAGTTCTTGGACAGGGGGCGCTGGCTACACCTTC.